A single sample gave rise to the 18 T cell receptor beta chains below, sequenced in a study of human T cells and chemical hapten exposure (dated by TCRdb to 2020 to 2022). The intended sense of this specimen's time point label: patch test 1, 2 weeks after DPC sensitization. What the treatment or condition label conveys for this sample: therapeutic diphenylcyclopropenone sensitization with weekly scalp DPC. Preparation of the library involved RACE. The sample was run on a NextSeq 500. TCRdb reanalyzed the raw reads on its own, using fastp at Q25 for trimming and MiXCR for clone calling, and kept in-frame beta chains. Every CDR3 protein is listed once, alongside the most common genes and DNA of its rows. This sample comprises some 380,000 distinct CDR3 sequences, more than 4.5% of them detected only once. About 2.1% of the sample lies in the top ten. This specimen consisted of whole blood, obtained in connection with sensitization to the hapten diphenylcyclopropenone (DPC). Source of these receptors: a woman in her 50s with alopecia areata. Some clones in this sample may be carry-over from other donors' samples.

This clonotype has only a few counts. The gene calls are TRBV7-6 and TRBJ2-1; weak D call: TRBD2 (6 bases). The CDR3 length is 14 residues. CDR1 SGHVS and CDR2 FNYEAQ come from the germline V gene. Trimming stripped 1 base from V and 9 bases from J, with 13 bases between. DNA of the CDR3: TGTGCCAGCAGCTTAGGGGGAGGTTCCACTGAGCAGTTCTTC. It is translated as CASSLGGGSTEQFF.

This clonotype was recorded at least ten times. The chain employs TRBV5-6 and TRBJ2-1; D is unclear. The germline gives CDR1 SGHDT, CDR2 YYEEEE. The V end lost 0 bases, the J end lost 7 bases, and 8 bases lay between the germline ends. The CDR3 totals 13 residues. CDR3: CASSLGAPNEQFF. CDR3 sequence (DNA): TGTGCCAGCAGCTTGGGCGCCCCAAATGAGCAGTTCTTC.

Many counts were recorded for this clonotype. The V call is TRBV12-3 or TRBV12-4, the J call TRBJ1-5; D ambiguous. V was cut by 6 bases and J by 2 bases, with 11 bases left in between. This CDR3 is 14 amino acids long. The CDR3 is CASSSSLGNQPQHF. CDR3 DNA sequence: TGTGCCAGCAGCAGCTCGTTAGGCAATCAGCCCCAGCATTTT.

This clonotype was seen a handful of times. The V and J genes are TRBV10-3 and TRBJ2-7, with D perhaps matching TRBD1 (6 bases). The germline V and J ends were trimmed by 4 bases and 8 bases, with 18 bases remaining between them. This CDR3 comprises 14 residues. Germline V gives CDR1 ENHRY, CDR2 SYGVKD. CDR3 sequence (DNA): TGTGCCATCAGTGCTGTCCAGGGGTTGGTCCAGCAGTACTTC. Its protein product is CAISAVQGLVQQYF.

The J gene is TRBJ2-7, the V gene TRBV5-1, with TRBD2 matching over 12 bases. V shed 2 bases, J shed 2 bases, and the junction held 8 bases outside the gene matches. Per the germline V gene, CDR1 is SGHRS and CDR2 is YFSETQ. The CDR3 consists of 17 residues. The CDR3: CASSFPSGGATTYEQYF. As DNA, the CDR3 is TGCGCCAGCAGCTTCCCTAGCGGGGGGGCTACAACCTACGAGCAGTACTTC.

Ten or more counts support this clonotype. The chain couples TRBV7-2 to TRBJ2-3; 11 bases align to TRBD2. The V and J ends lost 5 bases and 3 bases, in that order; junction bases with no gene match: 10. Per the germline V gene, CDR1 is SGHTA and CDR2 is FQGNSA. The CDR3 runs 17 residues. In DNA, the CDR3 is TGTGCCAGCAGCCCCAGGACTAGCGGGTCGTATACAGATACGCAGTATTTT. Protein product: CASSPRTSGSYTDTQYF.

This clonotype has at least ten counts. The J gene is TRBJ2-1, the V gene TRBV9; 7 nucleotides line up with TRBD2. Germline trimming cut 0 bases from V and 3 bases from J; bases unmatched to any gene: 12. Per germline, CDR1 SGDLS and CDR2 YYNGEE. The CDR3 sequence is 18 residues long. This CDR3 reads CASSVGAGRLVGYNEQFF. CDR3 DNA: TGTGCCAGCAGCGTAGGGGCCGGGAGGTTAGTTGGCTACAATGAGCAGTTCTTC. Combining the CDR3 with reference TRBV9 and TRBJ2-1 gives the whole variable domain DSGVTQTPKHLITATGQRVTLRCSPRSGDLSVYWYQQSLDQGLQFLIQYYNGEERAKGNILERFSAQQFPDLHSELNLSSLELGDSALYFCASSVGAGRLVGYNEQFFGPGTRLTVL.

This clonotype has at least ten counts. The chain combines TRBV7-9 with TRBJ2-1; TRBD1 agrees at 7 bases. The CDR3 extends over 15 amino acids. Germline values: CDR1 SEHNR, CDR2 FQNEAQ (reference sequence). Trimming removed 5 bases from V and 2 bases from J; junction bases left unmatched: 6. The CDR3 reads CASSLTGVAYNEQFF. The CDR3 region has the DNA TGTGCCAGCAGCCTTACAGGGGTAGCCTACAATGAGCAGTTCTTC.

CDR3 in amino acids: CSARDLAEGVYNEQFF. The CDR3 DNA sequence: TGCAGTGCTAGAGATCTGGCGGAGGGTGTCTACAATGAGCAGTTCTTC. This chain links TRBV20-1 with TRBJ2-1; tentatively, D is TRBD2 (6 bases). The germline gives CDR1 DFQATT, CDR2 SNEGSKA (reference sequence). With 0 bases removed from V and 3 bases from J, the gap between germline ends came to 15 bases. This CDR3 has 16 amino acids.

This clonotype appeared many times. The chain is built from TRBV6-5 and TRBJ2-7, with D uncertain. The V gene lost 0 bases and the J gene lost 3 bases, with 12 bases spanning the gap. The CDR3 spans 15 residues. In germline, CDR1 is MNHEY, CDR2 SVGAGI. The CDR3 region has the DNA TGTGCCAGCAGTTACTCAGTGACAAATTACTACGAGCAGTACTTC. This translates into CASSYSVTNYYEQYF.

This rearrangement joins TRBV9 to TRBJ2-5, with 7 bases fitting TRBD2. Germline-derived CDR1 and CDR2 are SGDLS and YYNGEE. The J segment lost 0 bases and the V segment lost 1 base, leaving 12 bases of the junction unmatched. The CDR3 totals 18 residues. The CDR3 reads CASSVSLGPGGNQETQYF. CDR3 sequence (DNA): TGTGCCAGCAGCGTATCCCTTGGTCCGGGGGGTAACCAAGAGACCCAGTACTTC.

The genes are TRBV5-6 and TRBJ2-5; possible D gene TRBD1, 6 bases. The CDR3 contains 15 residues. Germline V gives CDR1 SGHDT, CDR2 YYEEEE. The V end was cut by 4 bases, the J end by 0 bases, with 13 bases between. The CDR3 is CASSPRDIHQETQYF. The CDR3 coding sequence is TGTGCCAGCAGCCCCCGGGACATCCACCAAGAGACCCAGTACTTC.

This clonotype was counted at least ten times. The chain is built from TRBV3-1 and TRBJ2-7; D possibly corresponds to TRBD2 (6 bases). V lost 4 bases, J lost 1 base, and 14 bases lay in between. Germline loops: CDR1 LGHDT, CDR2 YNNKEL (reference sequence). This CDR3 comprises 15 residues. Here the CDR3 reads CASSLRRDYSYEQYF. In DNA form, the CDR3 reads TGTGCCAGCAGCCTTAGGCGGGATTATTCCTACGAGCAGTACTTC.

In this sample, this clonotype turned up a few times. The CDR3 DNA sequence: TGCAGCGTTGGCCCCGATCAGTACGAGCAGTACTTC. Its protein product is CSVGPDQYEQYF. The chain uses TRBV29-1 and TRBJ2-7, with D unresolved. Germline CDR1 SQVTM, CDR2 ANQGSEA. The CDR3 consists of 12 residues. Trimming took 4 bases from V and 4 from J, leaving 11 bases between them.

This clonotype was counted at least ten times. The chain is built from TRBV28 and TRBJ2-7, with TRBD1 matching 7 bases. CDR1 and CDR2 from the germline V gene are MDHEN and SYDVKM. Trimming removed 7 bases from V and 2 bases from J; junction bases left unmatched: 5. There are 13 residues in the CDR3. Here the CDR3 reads CASTQGIPYEQYF. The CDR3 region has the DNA TGTGCCAGCACACAGGGGATACCCTACGAGCAGTACTTC.

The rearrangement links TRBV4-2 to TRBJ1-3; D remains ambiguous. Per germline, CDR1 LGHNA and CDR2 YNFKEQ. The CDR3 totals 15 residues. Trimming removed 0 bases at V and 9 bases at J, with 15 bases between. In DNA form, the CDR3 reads TGTGCCAGCAGCCAAGATGTTCAGTCTGGAGGCACCATATATTTT. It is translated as CASSQDVQSGGTIYF.

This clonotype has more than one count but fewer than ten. Here the CDR3 DNA reads TGTGCCAGCAGCGGATGGGGACAGACTGCCAAAAACATTCAGTACTTC. It specifies CASSGWGQTAKNIQYF. The chain is built from TRBV7-9 and TRBJ2-4; 7 nucleotides align to TRBD1. With V trimmed by 5 bases and J by 1 base, 8 bases remained unmatched. This CDR3 contains 16 residues. Per the germline V gene, CDR1 is SEHNR and CDR2 is FQNEAQ (reference sequence).

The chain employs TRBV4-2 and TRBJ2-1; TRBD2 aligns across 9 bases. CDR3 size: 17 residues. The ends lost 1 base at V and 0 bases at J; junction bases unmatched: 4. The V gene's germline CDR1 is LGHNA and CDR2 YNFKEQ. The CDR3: CASSQAGSGGSYNEQFF. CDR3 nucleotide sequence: TGTGCCAGCAGCCAAGCTGGTAGCGGGGGCTCCTACAATGAGCAGTTCTTC.